This TCR beta chain was recorded in a study of blood T cell repertoires in COVID-19. Study-level background: From T cells, B-cell-depleted T cells, or PBMCs came the material, which was cDNA or gDNA.

V gave up 1 base and J gave up 6 bases, with 6 bases separating them. The CDR3 totals 12 residues. About this clone: Other DNA sequences in the sample encode the same CDR3.

The repertoire was sequenced with immunoSEQ multiplex PCR; TCRdb's copy has only in-frame clones and lacks some. The sample lists 220,000 or so clones, approximately 92% seen once, with more than 3% in the top ten. Source material: PBMCs or T cells enriched from blood (not recorded which). The chain joins TRBV12-3 or TRBV12-4 to TRBJ1-1; D might be TRBD1 (5 bases). This sequence originates from a woman aged 18-29 years in a cohort exposed to, infected with or recovered from COVID-19 (not recorded which). DNA for the CDR3: TGTGCCAGCAGTTTAGGGGGGGCTGAAGCTTTCTTT. Protein sequence: CASSLGGAEAFF.